Reported below is one T cell receptor (beta chain). Sequencing used immunoSEQ multiplex PCR; TCRdb keeps in-frame clones, though not all of them. The sample records about 85,000 clones, roughly 94% being singletons. The sample belongs to a study of technical replicates of blood from a few donors. The origin of this receptor is a human donor in good health. The sample taken for sequencing was T cells isolated from PBMCs.

The CDR3: CASSLEGQAEGEQYF. CDR3 DNA sequence: TGCGCCAGCAGCTTGGAGGGACAGGCTGAGGGTGAGCAGTACTTC. The chain uses TRBV5-1 and TRBJ2-7, with 8 bases identical to TRBD1. Unmatched junction bases numbered 9, after V lost 0 bases and J lost 7 bases. The germline CDR1 and CDR2 sequences are SGHRS and YFSETQ. This CDR3 is 15 amino acids long.